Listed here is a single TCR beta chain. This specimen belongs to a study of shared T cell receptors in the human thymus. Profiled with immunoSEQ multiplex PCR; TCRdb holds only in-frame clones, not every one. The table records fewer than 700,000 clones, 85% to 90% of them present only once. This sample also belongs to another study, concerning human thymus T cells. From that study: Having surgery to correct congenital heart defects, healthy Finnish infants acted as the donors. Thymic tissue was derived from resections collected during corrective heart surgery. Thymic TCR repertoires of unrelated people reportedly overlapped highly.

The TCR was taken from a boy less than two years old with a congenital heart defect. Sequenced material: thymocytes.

The CDR3 coding sequence is TGTGCTAGTGGTTTGGCTCTCCATCAGCCCCAGCATTTT. It specifies CASGLALHQPQHF. The chain combines TRBV12-5 with TRBJ1-5, with D unresolved. The CDR3 covers 13 residues. The germline gives CDR1 LGHNT, CDR2 FRNRAP. V lost 1 base to trimming and J lost 5 bases, with 6 bases between them.